These T cell receptor beta chains were read from a single sample in a study of cytomegalovirus exposure and HLA in healthy donors. Sequencing used immunoSEQ multiplex PCR; TCRdb keeps in-frame clones, though not all of them. This sample has about 120,000 clones, with 70% to 80% found just once. Sequencing was done on a sample of PBMCs. Every receptor here comes from a woman aged 40 to 50 in good health and CMV-seropositive. Both conserved end residues are trimmed from each CDR3. Each record gives: V gene, CDR3 protein.

V gene: TRBV5-4
CDR3 protein: ASSLTEYQETQY

V gene: TRBV7-8
CDR3 protein: ASSLAGTLYGYT

V gene: TRBV11-2
CDR3 protein: ASSFSRGENIQY

V gene: TRBV9
CDR3 protein: ASSVTGTETSLH

V gene: TRBV29-1
CDR3 protein: SVGVSGADGYT

V gene: TRBV7-9
CDR3 protein: ASSLGGRTDTQY

V gene: TRBV2
CDR3 protein: ASSEDGQGAENSPLH

V gene: TRBV25-1
CDR3 protein: ASSEKNIGGRRAF

V gene: TRBV7-2
CDR3 protein: ASSLYIGQGVLF

V gene: TRBV7-3
CDR3 protein: ASSPQANTEAF

V gene: TRBV5-4
CDR3 protein: ASSQDRLDEKLF

V gene: TRBV6-1
CDR3 protein: ASSEVMDSRNYGYT

V gene: TRBV7-9
CDR3 protein: ASSPDPGQGINGYT

V gene: TRBV7-2
CDR3 protein: ASSQVDRGPFNEKLF

V gene: TRBV15
CDR3 protein: ATSRVGGGYEQY

V gene: TRBV4-1
CDR3 protein: ASSDSGTVEAF

V gene: TRBV18
CDR3 protein: ASSSLLGAEGYT

V gene: TRBV2
CDR3 protein: ASSDLDRNTGELF

V gene: TRBV9
CDR3 protein: ASSPGQLNSPLH

V gene: TRBV30
CDR3 protein: AWNCRPAGGVIQY

V gene: TRBV18
CDR3 protein: ASSGGGNQPQH

V gene: TRBV2
CDR3 protein: ASSEASGGETQY

V gene: TRBV7-2
CDR3 protein: ASSPNKGDGYT

V gene: TRBV7-8
CDR3 protein: ASSLGGPNEQF

V gene: TRBV6-5
CDR3 protein: ASSYSKTGASYEQY

V gene: TRBV6-5
CDR3 protein: ASSRNRDTEAF

V gene: TRBV5-6
CDR3 protein: ASSLAGSYT

V gene: TRBV18
CDR3 protein: ASSPGGSETQY

V gene: TRBV2
CDR3 protein: ASSDPSGGAYTQY

V gene: TRBV5-1
CDR3 protein: ASSPGQGLDTEAF

V gene: TRBV6-4
CDR3 protein: ASSTPGTSGEETQY

V gene: TRBV18
CDR3 protein: ASSPRGSETQY

V gene: TRBV10-3
CDR3 protein: AISEPDQNEKLF

V gene: TRBV9
CDR3 protein: ASSVGAYQPQH

V gene: TRBV5-6
CDR3 protein: ASSLQGAFQPQH

V gene: TRBV7-3
CDR3 protein: ASSPGTNTYNEQF

V gene: TRBV21-1
CDR3 protein: ASSKRQGACYSNQPQH

V gene: TRBV7-9
CDR3 protein: ASSPNYGGTNEQF

V gene: TRBV6-5
CDR3 protein: ASSFGQTQPQH

V gene: TRBV5-1
CDR3 protein: ASSWGTGGSHTQY

V gene: TRBV18
CDR3 protein: ASSPRTGDAEAF

V gene: TRBV7-6
CDR3 protein: ASSSGGYTEAF

V gene: TRBV5-1
CDR3 protein: ASSRPGGEYGYT

V gene: TRBV7-2
CDR3 protein: ASSSHREAPLH

V gene: TRBV7-2
CDR3 protein: ASSLRAGATGGSYEQY

V gene: TRBV16
CDR3 protein: ASSQSGQGSHYGYT